A selection of T cell receptor beta chains follows, all from one sample in a study of T cell clonotyping in hematopoietic cell transplantation. TCRdb's copy holds only in-frame clones and misses some; the assay was immunoSEQ multiplex PCR. Altogether approximately 25,000 clones are present, 80% to 90% being singletons, with the ten largest covering more than 20%. The sequencing used peripheral blood mononuclear cells, collected before stem cell transplant. The receptor set was obtained from a woman aged 60-70 years with acute myeloid leukemia. Some clones in this sample may be carry-over from other donors' samples. Both conserved end residues are part of each CDR3. The D gene is left open where the match is weak. Size is omitted from some rows. Given values are once, few, many or a class for expanded clones.

size: .; V: TRBV18; J: TRBJ2-7; D: .; DNA: TGTGCCAGCTCACCAATGGACGGCCTCTCCTACGAGCAGTACTTC; CDR3: CASSPMDGLSYEQYF
size: .; V: TRBV9; J: TRBJ2-4; D: .; DNA: TGTGCCAGCAGCGTATTGGGGTCGGGCGCCAAAAACATTCAGTACTTC; CDR3: CASSVLGSGAKNIQYF
size: .; V: TRBV6-5; J: TRBJ2-1; D: .; DNA: TGTGCCAGCAGTTACTCTGGGGGAACGGGCAATGAGCAGTTCTTC; CDR3: CASSYSGGTGNEQFF
size: .; V: TRBV2; J: TRBJ2-1; D: .; DNA: TGTGCCAGCAATAAGTTACTCTACAATGAGCAGTTCTTC; CDR3: CASNKLLYNEQFF
size: .; V: TRBV13; J: TRBJ1-3; D: .; DNA: TGTGCCAGCAGCAAGGACCGAAGGTACGGAAACACCATATATTTT; CDR3: CASSKDRRYGNTIYF
size: .; V: TRBV4-2; J: TRBJ2-1; D: TRBD2; DNA: TGTGCCAGCAGCCAAGAATCTAGCGGGGGGACCTACAATGAGCAGTTCTTC; CDR3: CASSQESSGGTYNEQFF
size: once; V: TRBV6-6; J: TRBJ1-2; D: TRBD1; DNA: TGTGCCAGCAGTTACAGGACAGGAGCCATTAACTATGGCTACACCTTC; CDR3: CASSYRTGAINYGYTF
size: .; V: TRBV27; J: TRBJ2-2; D: TRBD2; DNA: TGTGCCAGCAGTTTAAGGCTAGCGGAAAACACCGGGGAGCTGTTTTTT; CDR3: CASSLRLAENTGELFF
size: .; V: TRBV6-5; J: TRBJ2-3; D: .; DNA: TGTGCCAGCGGATTTAACAGGGTCACAGATACGCAGTATTTT; CDR3: CASGFNRVTDTQYF
size: .; V: TRBV4-1; J: TRBJ1-3; D: .; DNA: TGCGCCAGCAGCCAAGGCCTCGTTGCAGCTGGAAACACCATATATTTT; CDR3: CASSQGLVAAGNTIYF
size: .; V: TRBV18; J: TRBJ2-1; D: .; DNA: TGTGCCAGCTCACCACGGTTGCCAGGGAGTTACAATGAGCAGTTCTTC; CDR3: CASSPRLPGSYNEQFF
size: .; V: TRBV7-2; J: TRBJ2-7; D: .; DNA: TGTGCCAGCAGCTTAGCGGTGGGGTCCTACGAGCAGTACTTC; CDR3: CASSLAVGSYEQYF
size: .; V: TRBV5-1; J: TRBJ1-1; D: .; DNA: TGCGCCAGCAGCCCTACAGCTTTAAACACTGAAGCTTTCTTT; CDR3: CASSPTALNTEAFF
size: .; V: TRBV7-8; J: TRBJ1-1; D: TRBD1; DNA: TGTGCCAGCAGCTTTCTGACAGGGGGCAGATTCGCTGAAGCTTTCTTT; CDR3: CASSFLTGGRFAEAFF
size: .; V: TRBV19; J: TRBJ1-4; D: .; DNA: TGTGCCAGTAGTATCGGCGGAGGTAATGAAAAACTGTTTTTT; CDR3: CASSIGGGNEKLFF
size: .; V: TRBV11-2; J: TRBJ2-7; D: .; DNA: TGTGCCAGCAGCTCTAACTCCTACGAGCAGTACTTC; CDR3: CASSSNSYEQYF
size: .; V: TRBV27; J: TRBJ2-7; D: TRBD2; DNA: TGTGCCAGCAGTTCAGGACTAGCGGGAGCCTACGAGCAGTACTTC; CDR3: CASSSGLAGAYEQYF
size: .; V: TRBV6-1; J: TRBJ2-7; D: .; DNA: TGTGCCAGCATAGACTGGAACTACGAGCAGTACTTC; CDR3: CASIDWNYEQYF
size: .; V: TRBV11-1; J: TRBJ2-5; D: TRBD2; DNA: TGTGCCAGCAGCCATGGACTAGCGGGAGGCGGGTACCAAGAGACCCAGTACTTC; CDR3: CASSHGLAGGGYQETQYF
size: .; V: TRBV19; J: TRBJ1-1; D: TRBD1; DNA: TGTGCCAGTAGTATTCGCCCCGGGACAGGGAAGACTGAAGCTTTCTTT; CDR3: CASSIRPGTGKTEAFF
size: .; V: TRBV7-9; J: TRBJ1-1; D: .; DNA: TGTGCCAGCAGCGCGAGTGAGCGTGAAGCTTTCTTT; CDR3: CASSASEREAFF
size: .; V: TRBV6-5; J: TRBJ1-3; D: .; DNA: TGTGCCAGCAGTTACTCGGGGCAGCTCTCTGGAAACACCATATATTTT; CDR3: CASSYSGQLSGNTIYF
size: .; V: TRBV7-2; J: TRBJ2-5; D: TRBD2; DNA: TGTGCCAGCAGCAAATCGGTGACTAGCGGGGTGGGAGAGACCCAGTACTTC; CDR3: CASSKSVTSGVGETQYF
size: .; V: TRBV2; J: TRBJ1-3; D: .; DNA: TGTGCCAGCAGTGAGGAGCTCAGCTCTGGAAACACCATATATTTT; CDR3: CASSEELSSGNTIYF
size: .; V: TRBV4-1; J: TRBJ2-3; D: TRBD2; DNA: TGCGCCAGCAGCCTAGGGGCGGCGGGAGGTTTTAGCACAGATACGCAGTATTTT; CDR3: CASSLGAAGGFSTDTQYF
size: .; V: TRBV19; J: TRBJ1-5; D: .; DNA: TGTGCCAGTACCCCGACAGGCGGAGGTGGGCCCCAGCATTTT; CDR3: CASTPTGGGGPQHF
size: .; V: TRBV27; J: TRBJ2-5; D: .; DNA: TGTGCCAGCACCCCATCCTGGGGTAGCGGACAAGAGACCCAGTACTTC; CDR3: CASTPSWGSGQETQYF
size: .; V: TRBV5-1; J: TRBJ2-1; D: TRBD2; DNA: TGCGCCAGCAGCCCCAGGACTAGCGGGAGGGCCGGCGATGAGCAGTTCTTC; CDR3: CASSPRTSGRAGDEQFF
size: .; V: TRBV9; J: TRBJ2-1; D: .; DNA: TGTGCCAGCAGCGCGAGGACATTCAACAATGAGCAGTTCTTC; CDR3: CASSARTFNNEQFF
size: .; V: TRBV19; J: TRBJ1-1; D: TRBD1; DNA: TGTGCCAGTAGTCCCGACAGGGGGAACACTGAAGCTTTCTTT; CDR3: CASSPDRGNTEAFF
size: .; V: TRBV5-6; J: TRBJ1-6; D: TRBD1; DNA: TGTGCCAGCAGCGCGGACAGGGCCTTAAATTCACCCCTCCACTTT; CDR3: CASSADRALNSPLHF
size: .; V: TRBV10-2; J: TRBJ1-3; D: .; DNA: TGCGCCAGCAGTGAGTCGACTAGGGCTGGGACCATATATTTT; CDR3: CASSESTRAGTIYF
size: .; V: TRBV6-1; J: TRBJ2-7; D: TRBD1; DNA: TGTGCCAGCAGGTCGGACAGGGGCGACTACGAGCAGTACTTC; CDR3: CASRSDRGDYEQYF
size: once; V: TRBV5-1; J: TRBJ2-5; D: TRBD1; DNA: TGCGCCAGCAGCCTGAAACAGGGGGCATTGGAGACCCAGTACTTC; CDR3: CASSLKQGALETQYF
size: few; V: TRBV5-4; J: TRBJ1-1; D: .; DNA: TGTGCCAGCAGCCAAAGGCTCTGGGGGGCGTTTATCGCTGAAGCTTTCTTT; CDR3: CASSQRLWGAFIAEAFF
size: .; V: TRBV10-3; J: TRBJ2-5; D: .; DNA: TGTGCCATCAGTGAGTCAGGGAGCAGGGAGACCCAGTACTTC; CDR3: CAISESGSRETQYF
size: .; V: TRBV5-1; J: TRBJ2-3; D: .; DNA: TGCGCCAGCAGCAACCCCGAGGATACGCAGTATTTT; CDR3: CASSNPEDTQYF
size: .; V: TRBV5-1; J: TRBJ2-2; D: .; DNA: TGCGCCAGCAGCTACCCGGTGTACACCGGGGAGCTGTTTTTT; CDR3: CASSYPVYTGELFF
size: .; V: TRBV25-1; J: TRBJ1-2; D: .; DNA: TGTGCCAGCAGAAAGACAGGCGCAACTAAAAGCTATGGCTACACCTTC; CDR3: CASRKTGATKSYGYTF
size: .; V: TRBV5-8; J: TRBJ1-3; D: .; DNA: TGTGCCAGCAGCTTGAGAGGGAGTGGAAACACCATATATTTT; CDR3: CASSLRGSGNTIYF
size: .; V: TRBV9; J: TRBJ2-2; D: .; DNA: TGTGCCAGCACCAAAATCCCCGCAGCCGCGAACACCGGGGAGCTGTTTTTT; CDR3: CASTKIPAAANTGELFF
size: .; V: TRBV19; J: TRBJ1-1; D: .; DNA: TGTGCCAGTAGTATTTTTCACAGTGCGAACACTGAAGCTTTCTTT; CDR3: CASSIFHSANTEAFF
size: few; V: TRBV6-4; J: TRBJ2-1; D: TRBD2; DNA: TGTGCCAGCAGTGCCAGGACTAGCGGGGGGGCTAATGAGCAGTTCTTC; CDR3: CASSARTSGGANEQFF
size: .; V: TRBV7-2; J: TRBJ1-1; D: .; DNA: TGTGCCAGCAGCAAACAGGGTAGGACTGAAGCTTTCTTT; CDR3: CASSKQGRTEAFF
size: .; V: TRBV2; J: TRBJ2-5; D: TRBD2; DNA: TGTGCCAGCTGGGGACTAGCGGGAGTAGGGGCAGAGACCCAGTACTTC; CDR3: CASWGLAGVGAETQYF
size: .; V: TRBV6-5; J: TRBJ2-3; D: .; DNA: TGTGCCAGCAGTTACTCTCGGACCCTTTTCACAGATACGCAGTATTTT; CDR3: CASSYSRTLFTDTQYF
size: .; V: TRBV4-3; J: TRBJ1-2; D: TRBD1; DNA: TGCGCCAGCAGCCAAGATAGCTTGCCAGGGGGTTATGGCTACACCTTC; CDR3: CASSQDSLPGGYGYTF
size: once; V: TRBV28; J: TRBJ1-2; D: TRBD1; DNA: TGTGCCAGCAGGCGGACAGGCAACTATGGCTACACCTTC; CDR3: CASRRTGNYGYTF
size: few; V: TRBV6-4; J: TRBJ2-3; D: TRBD2; DNA: TGTGCCAGCCGGGCCAGTGCGGGGGTTCCAGATACGCAGTATTTT; CDR3: CASRASAGVPDTQYF
size: once; V: TRBV5-1; J: TRBJ1-1; D: TRBD1; DNA: TGCGCCAGCAGCTTGGGGACAGGGGGCACTGAAGCTTTCTTT; CDR3: CASSLGTGGTEAFF
size: once; V: TRBV28; J: TRBJ1-2; D: .; DNA: TGTGCCAGCAGTCCTCCGGCCAGGCCGAGCTACACCTTC; CDR3: CASSPPARPSYTF
size: .; V: TRBV6-6; J: TRBJ1-4; D: .; DNA: TGTGCCAGCAGCCCTAGACAGGCGACGAATGAAAAACTGTTTTTT; CDR3: CASSPRQATNEKLFF
size: once; V: TRBV28; J: TRBJ1-2; D: .; DNA: TGTGCCAGCAGTTTCGGCGCCGAGAAGGGCTACACCTTC; CDR3: CASSFGAEKGYTF
size: .; V: TRBV6-6; J: TRBJ2-7; D: .; DNA: TGTGCCAGCAGTAATGGGCCCATCTACGAGCAGTACTTC; CDR3: CASSNGPIYEQYF
size: .; V: TRBV7-2; J: TRBJ2-5; D: .; DNA: TGTGCCAGCAGCCCAGTGGGGCAGGCGGCTCAGGAGACCCAGTACTTC; CDR3: CASSPVGQAAQETQYF